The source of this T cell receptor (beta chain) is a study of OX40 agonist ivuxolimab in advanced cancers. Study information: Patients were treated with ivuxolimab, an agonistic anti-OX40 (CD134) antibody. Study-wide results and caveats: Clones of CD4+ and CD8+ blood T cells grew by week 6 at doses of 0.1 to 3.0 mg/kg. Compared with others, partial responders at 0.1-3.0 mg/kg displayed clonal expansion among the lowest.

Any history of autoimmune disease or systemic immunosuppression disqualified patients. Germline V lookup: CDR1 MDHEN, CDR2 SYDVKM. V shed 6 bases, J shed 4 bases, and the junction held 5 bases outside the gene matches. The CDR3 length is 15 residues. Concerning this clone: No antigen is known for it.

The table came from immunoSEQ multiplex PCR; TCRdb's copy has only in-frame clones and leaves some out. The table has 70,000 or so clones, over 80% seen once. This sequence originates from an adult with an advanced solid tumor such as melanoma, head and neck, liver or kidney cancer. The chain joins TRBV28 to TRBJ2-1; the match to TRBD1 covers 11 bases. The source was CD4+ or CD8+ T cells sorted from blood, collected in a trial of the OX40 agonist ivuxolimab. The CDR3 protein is CASSRTGGRYNEQFF. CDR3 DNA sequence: TGTGCCAGCAGCCGGACAGGGGGCAGGTACAATGAGCAGTTCTTC.